These 6 T cell receptor beta chains originate from one sample sequenced in a study of shared clonotypes between healthy human individuals. TCRdb keeps only in-frame clones here, not all; method: immunoSEQ multiplex PCR. In the table there are over 850,000 clones, 70% to 80% of which are singletons. Sequenced input: memory CD4+ T cells from PBMCs. Subset denoted: CD45RA-negative fraction. These receptors originate from a man between 18 and 35 years old in good health. Some clones in this sample may be carry-over from other donors' samples.

Only one count was recorded for this clone. The J gene is TRBJ1-1, the V gene TRBV28; D uncertain. V lost 3 bases, J lost 0 bases, and 8 bases lay in between. Germline V CDR1 and CDR2: MDHEN, SYDVKM. This CDR3 has 14 amino acids. CDR3 nucleotide sequence: TGTGCCAGCAGTTTTTCCAGTCTGAACACTGAAGCTTTCTTT. It encodes CASSFSSLNTEAFF.

The chain employs TRBV28 and TRBJ2-1; D remains unclear. In germline, CDR1 is MDHEN, CDR2 SYDVKM. V lost 1 base to trimming and J lost 6 bases, with 19 bases between them. This CDR3 contains 17 residues. CDR3 sequence (DNA): TGTGCCAGCAGTTTATCCCCTGAGTGGGCCCATAGCAATGAGCAGTTCTTC. It encodes CASSLSPEWAHSNEQFF.

There are many counts of this clone. The chain has TRBV4-2 and TRBJ2-5, with D possibly matching TRBD2 (6 bases). Germline lookup yields CDR1 LGHNA and CDR2 YNFKEQ. The V gene lost 1 base and the J gene lost 4 bases, with 7 bases spanning the gap. This CDR3 has 13 residues. CDR3 sequence reads: CASSQVGGETQYF. The CDR3, as DNA: TGTGCCAGCAGCCAAGTCGGGGGAGAGACCCAGTACTTC.

This chain joins TRBV29-1 and TRBJ2-5; maybe TRBD1 (5 bases). V shed 4 bases and J shed 3 bases, with 9 bases lying between them. This CDR3 is 12 amino acids long. CDR1 SQVTM and CDR2 ANQGSEA come from the germline V gene. CDR3 in DNA: TGCAGCGTTGGCAGGGCTAAAGAGACCCAGTACTTC. Amino acids: CSVGRAKETQYF.

The V gene is TRBV27, the J gene TRBJ1-1; TRBD1 matches at 7 bases. Germline CDR1 and CDR2: MNHEY and SMNVEV (reference sequence). This CDR3 contains 14 residues. The J segment lost 3 bases and the V segment lost 6 bases, leaving 7 bases of the junction unmatched. The CDR3 nucleotides are TGTGCCAGCAGAACTACAGGGGATCACACTGAAGCTTTCTTT. Protein: CASRTTGDHTEAFF.

This clone was seen once. The chain links TRBV11-2 to TRBJ2-5, with D tentatively TRBD2 (6 bases). Per germline, CDR1 SGHAT and CDR2 FQNNGV. The CDR3 is 15 residues long. V lost 5 bases and J 5 bases, leaving 18 bases between the germline ends. CDR3 DNA sequence: TGTGCCAGCAGCCGTCTGGGGGGACTCCGGGAGACCCAGTACTTC. Encoded protein: CASSRLGGLRETQYF.